The text below deals with one TCR beta chain. Original processing notes: By means of reference gene primer amplification, nucleated cell counts were estimated. Assay: immunoSEQ multiplex PCR; the TCRdb copy retains only in-frame clones and omits some. V, J and clone size are those of that table, while D and trimming were read from the DNA. The table shows almost 250,000 clones, with around 89% occurring only once. Germline V lookup: CDR1 SNHLY, CDR2 FYNNEI. V shed 2 bases and J 6 bases; nucleotides not matched to a gene: 7. The CDR3 is made up of 15 amino acids. The sample comes from a study of blood T cell repertoires in COVID-19. Participants were aged roughly 18 to 95 years, lived in under 30 US areas, and enrolled virtually. Cohorts were based on clinical histories the participants reported. Recovered participants had two consecutive negative NP/OP PCR tests, healthcare professional clearance, or symptom resolution.

The sequence derives from a woman in her twenties or thirties who had recovered from COVID-19. Sequenced input: PBMCs or T cells enriched from blood (not recorded which). This chain uses TRBV2 with TRBJ2-7; TRBD1 agrees at 10 bases. The CDR3 spells CASSERTGGAVEQYF. The CDR3 DNA is TGTGCCAGCAGTGAACGGACAGGGGGGGCCGTCGAGCAGTACTTC.